Below are 25 T cell receptor beta chains sequenced from a single sample in a study of PD-1 blockade in mismatch repair-deficient tumors. The method was immunoSEQ multiplex PCR; TCRdb's version includes in-frame clones alone and lacks a portion of them. This sample has roughly 17,000 clones, with over 75% found just once. The specimen comprised PBMCs, sampled less than 25 weeks after starting pembrolizumab. These receptors were taken from an adult with mismatch repair-deficient cancer.

The chain links TRBV9 to TRBJ2-1; 10 bases line up with TRBD2. V lost 1 base and J lost 7; bases outside the gene matches: 5. The CDR3 runs 15 residues. CDR1 and CDR2 (germline): SGDLS, YYNGEE. CDR3 sequence: CASSVLTSGKNEQFF. The CDR3 DNA follows: TGTGCCAGCAGCGTACTAACTAGCGGGAAAAATGAGCAGTTCTTC.

In this sample, this clone turned up a few times. The genes are TRBV28 and TRBJ2-7; TRBD2 aligns across 9 bases. J lost 0 bases, V lost 3 bases, and 6 bases had no gene match. There are 16 residues in the CDR3. Germline V CDR1 and CDR2: MDHEN, SYDVKM. CDR3 sequence reads: CASSFTLAGLSYEQYF. DNA for the CDR3: TGTGCCAGCAGTTTCACACTAGCGGGCCTCTCCTACGAGCAGTACTTC.

CDR3 region: CAWRARGENGYTF. The CDR3 nucleotides read TGTGCCTGGAGGGCCCGGGGGGAAAATGGCTACACCTTC. The chain joins TRBV30 to TRBJ1-2, with a possible D match to TRBD1 (5 bases). Germline V CDR1 and CDR2: GTSNPN, SVGIG (reference sequence). Trimming removed 3 bases at V and 6 bases at J, with 14 bases between. CDR3 length: 13 residues.

V and J are TRBV18 and TRBJ2-3, with D maybe TRBD1 (5 bases). CDR3 length equals 14 residues. CDR1 KGHSH and CDR2 LQKENI come from the germline V gene. Trimming removed 1 base at V and 2 bases at J, with 7 bases between. This CDR3 is CASSPLQATDTQYF. The CDR3 DNA is TGTGCCAGCTCACCACTACAGGCCACAGATACGCAGTATTTT.

The genes are TRBV19 and TRBJ2-1; TRBD1 is a possible D gene (5 bases). Germline V gene lookup returns CDR1 LNHDA and CDR2 SQIVND (reference sequence). Trimming removed 5 bases from V and 2 bases from J, with 7 bases in between. This CDR3 comprises 13 residues. CDR3 residues: CASSQGPYNEQFF. The CDR3 bases are TGTGCCAGTAGTCAGGGCCCCTACAATGAGCAGTTCTTC.

The chain links TRBV2 to TRBJ1-2, with 9 bases aligning to TRBD1. Germline V CDR1 and CDR2: SNHLY, FYNNEI. The CDR3 has 14 amino acids. V lost 6 bases to trimming and J lost 8 bases; unmatched junction nucleotides: 10. CDR3 sequence reads: CASRKQGAEEGYTF. DNA of the CDR3: TGTGCCAGCAGGAAACAGGGGGCAGAGGAAGGCTACACCTTC.

DNA for the CDR3: TGTGCCAGCAGTGACCTTTCCCAGGGTAATGAAAAACTGTTTTTT. Translated, it gives CASSDLSQGNEKLFF. The rearrangement joins TRBV6-1 to TRBJ1-4; D possibly corresponds to TRBD1 (5 bases). The germline CDR1 and CDR2 sequences are MNHNS and SASEGT. This CDR3 is 15 amino acids long. The V gene lost 3 bases and the J gene lost 4 bases, with 12 bases spanning the gap.

The V call is TRBV28, the J call TRBJ2-1, with 7 bases aligning to TRBD1. V lost 7 bases, J lost 12 bases, and 18 bases stayed unmatched. The V gene's germline CDR1 is MDHEN and CDR2 SYDVKM. There are 15 residues in the CDR3. The CDR3 DNA reads TGTGCCAGCACAAAAACCGGGACAGTTCATTTCGGGCAGTTCTTC. Encoded protein: CASTKTGTVHFGQFF.

V is TRBV19 and J is TRBJ1-4; 10 bases align to TRBD1. CDR1 LNHDA and CDR2 SQIVND come from the germline V gene (reference sequence). With V trimmed by 9 bases and J by 6 bases, 7 bases remained unmatched. This CDR3 is built from 14 residues. The CDR3 region is CASGTGEGHEKLFF. CDR3 DNA sequence: TGTGCCAGCGGGACAGGGGAAGGTCATGAAAAACTGTTTTTT.

This clone has more than one count but fewer than ten. The chain uses TRBV27 and TRBJ2-7, with D unclear. V was cut by 3 bases and J by 4 bases, with 13 bases left in between. From germline, CDR1 is MNHEY and CDR2 SMNVEV (reference sequence). This CDR3 region has 14 residues. CDR3: CASSLNQSPYEQYF. For the CDR3, the DNA is TGTGCCAGCAGTTTGAACCAAAGCCCTTACGAGCAGTACTTC.

The chain has TRBV14 and TRBJ2-7; possibly TRBD1 for D (5 bases). Germline CDR1 is SGHDN and CDR2 is FVKESK. The CDR3 length is 12 residues. Trimming cost V 5 bases and J 3 bases, with 8 bases left between them. CDR3: CASSTQGYEQYF. CDR3 DNA: TGTGCCAGCAGCACCCAGGGCTACGAGCAGTACTTC.

The chain combines TRBV11-2 with TRBJ2-3, with a possible D match to TRBD1 (5 bases). In germline, CDR1 is SGHAT, CDR2 FQNNGV. Trimming took off 5 bases at V and 0 bases at J, with 6 bases between the two ends. CDR3 length: 13 residues. Here the CDR3 reads CASSAGSTDTQYF. As DNA, the CDR3 is TGTGCCAGCAGCGCAGGGAGCACAGATACGCAGTATTTT.

The chain employs TRBV2 and TRBJ2-5; D might be TRBD2 (5 bases). V was cut by 8 bases and J by 5 bases, with 12 bases left in between. The CDR3 is made up of 12 amino acids. Germline loops: CDR1 SNHLY, CDR2 FYNNEI. For the CDR3, the DNA is TGTGCCAGCTCGGAGGTCCTGGAGACCCAGTACTTC. Its translation: CASSEVLETQYF.

This chain connects TRBV25-1 to TRBJ2-2; D is unresolved. Trimming pared 5 bases from V and 5 bases from J, leaving 9 bases between. Per the germline V gene, CDR1 is MGHDK and CDR2 is SYGVNS. There are 13 residues in the CDR3. CDR3 in amino acids: CASSSAITGELFF. In nucleotides, the CDR3 is TGTGCCAGCAGTAGTGCGATAACCGGGGAGCTGTTTTTT.

The genes are TRBV19 and TRBJ1-5; a possible D gene is TRBD1 (6 bases). V was trimmed by 6 bases and J by 1 base, leaving 13 bases between them. The CDR3 length is 15 residues. The germline CDR1 and CDR2 sequences are LNHDA and SQIVND (reference sequence). CDR3 DNA sequence: TGTGCCAGTAGGAGAACAGGGTCCAGCAATCAGCCCCAGCATTTT. Amino acids: CASRRTGSSNQPQHF.

Only a few counts were recorded for this clone. A read error may account for a junction end that differs from germline. The J gene is TRBJ2-7, the V gene TRBV19; 9 bases match TRBD2. The CDR3 is 12 amino acids. Germline V gene sequence: CDR1 LNHDA, CDR2 SQIVND (reference sequence). CDR3 residues: CASRGSGSKKCF. The CDR3 DNA follows: TGTGCCAGTAGAGGTAGCGGGAGTAAAAAGTGCTTC.

The chain is built from TRBV5-1 and TRBJ2-7; D is possibly TRBD1 (5 bases). This CDR3 region has 13 residues. Germline V gene sequence: CDR1 SGHRS, CDR2 YFSETQ. Trimming removed 6 bases from V and 2 bases from J, with 12 bases in between. The CDR3 region is CASMSTDTYEQYF. CDR3 DNA sequence: TGCGCCAGCATGTCGACAGACACCTACGAGCAGTACTTC. The whole variable domain, filled in from reference TRBV5-1 and TRBJ2-7, reads KAGVTQTPRYLIKTRGQQVTLSCSPISGHRSVSWYQQTPGQGLQFLFEYFSETQRNKGNFPGRFSGRQFSNSRSEMNVSTLELGDSALYLCASMSTDTYEQYFGPGTRLTVT.

The rearrangement joins TRBV30 to TRBJ2-1, with 7 bases identical to TRBD2. V was clipped by 6 bases and J by 9 bases; unmatched bases: 8. CDR1 and CDR2 (germline): GTSNPN, SVGIG (reference sequence). CDR3 length: 12 residues. The CDR3 nucleotides read TGTGCCTGCACCACTAGCGTACTTGAGCAGTTCTTC. Translating it yields CACTTSVLEQFF.

The V call is TRBV6-5, the J call TRBJ1-2, with D hard to call. Germline-derived CDR1 and CDR2 are MNHEY and SVGAGI. This CDR3 comprises 14 residues. V lost 6 bases and J lost 0, with 11 bases in between. The CDR3 loop reads CASRPTRTNYGYTF. Here the CDR3 DNA reads TGTGCCAGCAGACCGACAAGAACTAACTATGGCTACACCTTC.

The gene calls are TRBV11-2 and TRBJ1-1; 7 positions agree with TRBD1. Germline CDR1 and CDR2: SGHAT and FQNNGV. V lost 5 bases, J lost 2 bases, and 8 bases stayed unmatched. The CDR3 contains 15 residues. The CDR3 reads CASSLGQALNTEAFF. In nucleotides, the CDR3 is TGTGCCAGCAGCCTAGGACAGGCCTTAAACACTGAAGCTTTCTTT.

This clone was observed once. This sequence joins TRBV7-3 and TRBJ2-6; D is uncertain. CDR3 size: 15 residues. The germline V gene has CDR1 SGHTA and CDR2 FQGTGA. Deletions cut 3 bases from V and 0 bases from J, with 6 bases between. CDR3 coding DNA: TGTGCCAGCAGCTTCTCCAGCTCTGGGGCCAACGTCCTGACTTTC. The encoded protein is CASSFSSSGANVLTF. Drawing the rest from reference TRBV7-3 and TRBJ2-6, the complete variable domain is GAGVSQTPSNKVTEKGKYVELRCDPISGHTALYWYRQSLGQGPEFLIYFQGTGAADDSGLPNDRFFAVRPEGSVSTLKIQRTERGDSAVYLCASSFSSSGANVLTFGAGSRLTVL.

V and J are TRBV6-5 and TRBJ1-1, with 7 nucleotides matching TRBD1. Losses at the gene ends were 6 bases for V and 1 base for J; bases not matched to a gene: 5. CDR1 is MNHEY, CDR2 SVGAGI, per germline. The CDR3 has 14 amino acids. CDR3 in amino acids: CASSAGDRNTEAFF. The CDR3 nucleotides read TGTGCCAGCAGCGCCGGGGACAGGAACACTGAAGCTTTCTTT.

Only a few counts were recorded for this clone. This chain connects TRBV6-5 to TRBJ2-7; D might be TRBD1 (5 bases). This CDR3 has 15 residues. V dropped 5 bases and J dropped 4 bases, with 18 bases sitting between them. Germline V lookup: CDR1 MNHEY, CDR2 SVGAGI. In DNA, the CDR3 is TGTGCCAGCAGTATCCGGGTAGGGGCGAGGTACGAGCAGTACTTC. It yields the protein CASSIRVGARYEQYF.

The chain recombines TRBV28 with TRBJ1-6; TRBD1 matches 9 bases. This CDR3 spans 17 amino acids. The V segment lost 3 bases and the J segment 8 bases; nucleotides outside the gene matches: 11. Germline-derived CDR1 and CDR2 are MDHEN and SYDVKM. The CDR3 here is CASSFEQGAPWDSPLHF. The DNA of the CDR3 is TGTGCCAGCAGTTTTGAACAGGGGGCCCCCTGGGATTCACCCCTCCACTTT.

The genes are TRBV19 and TRBJ2-5; weak D call: TRBD2 (5 bases). CDR3 length: 12 residues. Trimming took 3 bases from V and 5 from J, leaving 7 bases between them. Germline CDR1 LNHDA, CDR2 SQIVND (reference sequence). The CDR3 sequence: CASSIGGETQYF. CDR3 nucleotide sequence: TGTGCCAGTAGTATTGGCGGGGAGACCCAGTACTTC.